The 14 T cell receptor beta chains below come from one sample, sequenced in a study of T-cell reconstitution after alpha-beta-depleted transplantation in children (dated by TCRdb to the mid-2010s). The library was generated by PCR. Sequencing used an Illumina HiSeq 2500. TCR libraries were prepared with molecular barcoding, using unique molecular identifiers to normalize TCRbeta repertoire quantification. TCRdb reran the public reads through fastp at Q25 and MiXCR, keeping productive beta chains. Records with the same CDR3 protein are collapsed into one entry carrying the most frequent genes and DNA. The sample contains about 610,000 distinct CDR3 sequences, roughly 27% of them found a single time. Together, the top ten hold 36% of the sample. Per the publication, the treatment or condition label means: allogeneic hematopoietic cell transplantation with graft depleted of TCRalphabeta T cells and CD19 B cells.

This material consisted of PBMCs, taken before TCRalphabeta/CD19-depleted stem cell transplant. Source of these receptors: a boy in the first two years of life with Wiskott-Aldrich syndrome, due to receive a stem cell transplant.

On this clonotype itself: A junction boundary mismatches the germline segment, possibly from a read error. CDR3 DNA sequence: TGCAGTGCTAGAATGACTAGCGGGAGCCTTAGGGAGGTCTTC. It specifies CSARMTSGSLREVF. The chain joins TRBV20-1 to TRBJ2-1; TRBD2 aligns across 12 bases. This CDR3 has 14 residues. Germline V CDR1 and CDR2: DFQATT, SNEGSKA (reference sequence).

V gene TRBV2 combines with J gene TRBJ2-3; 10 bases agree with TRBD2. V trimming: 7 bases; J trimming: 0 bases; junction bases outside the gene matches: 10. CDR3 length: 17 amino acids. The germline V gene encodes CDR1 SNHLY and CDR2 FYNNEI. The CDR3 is CASKGLAGAPSTDTQYF. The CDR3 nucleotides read TGTGCCAGCAAGGGGCTAGCGGGAGCCCCTAGCACAGATACGCAGTATTTT.

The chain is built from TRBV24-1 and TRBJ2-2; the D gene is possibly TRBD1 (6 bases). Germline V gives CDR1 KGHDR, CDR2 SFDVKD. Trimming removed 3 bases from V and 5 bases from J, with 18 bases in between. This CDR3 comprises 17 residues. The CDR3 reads CATSDPSPGQKTGELFF. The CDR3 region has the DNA TGTGCCACCAGTGATCCAAGCCCGGGACAAAAGACCGGGGAGCTGTTTTTT.

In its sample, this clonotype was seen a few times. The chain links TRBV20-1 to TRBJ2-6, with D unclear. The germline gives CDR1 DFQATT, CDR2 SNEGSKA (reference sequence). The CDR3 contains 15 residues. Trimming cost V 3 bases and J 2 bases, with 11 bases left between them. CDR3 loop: CSARSGVAGANVLTF. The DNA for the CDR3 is TGCAGTGCTAGGTCGGGTGTAGCTGGGGCCAACGTCCTGACTTTC.

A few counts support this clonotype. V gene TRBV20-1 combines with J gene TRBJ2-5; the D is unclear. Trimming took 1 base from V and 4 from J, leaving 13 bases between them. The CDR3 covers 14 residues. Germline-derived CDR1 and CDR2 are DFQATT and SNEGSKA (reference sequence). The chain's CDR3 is CSARAAERGETQYF. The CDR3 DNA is TGCAGTGCTAGAGCGGCGGAACGTGGAGAGACCCAGTACTTC.

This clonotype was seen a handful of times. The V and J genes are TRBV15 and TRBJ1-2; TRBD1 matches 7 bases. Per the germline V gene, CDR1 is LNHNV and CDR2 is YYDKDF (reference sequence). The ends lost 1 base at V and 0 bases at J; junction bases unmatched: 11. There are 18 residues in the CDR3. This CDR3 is CATSRGRGGKSSNYGYTF. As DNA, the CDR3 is TGTGCCACCAGCAGAGGGAGAGGGGGCAAGTCTTCTAACTATGGCTACACCTTC.

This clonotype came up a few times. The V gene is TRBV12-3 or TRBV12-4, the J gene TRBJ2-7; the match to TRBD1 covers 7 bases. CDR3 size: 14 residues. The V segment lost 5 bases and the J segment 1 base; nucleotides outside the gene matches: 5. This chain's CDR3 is CASSDDRVSYEQYF. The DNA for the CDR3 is TGTGCCAGCAGTGACGACAGGGTATCCTACGAGCAGTACTTC.

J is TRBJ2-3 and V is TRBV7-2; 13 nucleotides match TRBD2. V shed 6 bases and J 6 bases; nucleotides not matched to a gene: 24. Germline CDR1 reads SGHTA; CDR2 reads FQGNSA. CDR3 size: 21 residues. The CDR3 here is CASRRKGHLGLAGVPLDTQYF. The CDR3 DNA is TGTGCCAGCAGACGGAAGGGACACCTAGGACTAGCGGGAGTCCCTCTGGATACGCAGTATTTT.

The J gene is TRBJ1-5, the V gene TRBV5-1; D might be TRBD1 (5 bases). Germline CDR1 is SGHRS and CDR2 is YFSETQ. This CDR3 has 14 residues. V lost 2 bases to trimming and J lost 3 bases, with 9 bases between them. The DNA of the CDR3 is TGCGCCAGCAGCTTTGGAGGGGACAATCAGCCCCAGCATTTT. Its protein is CASSFGGDNQPQHF.

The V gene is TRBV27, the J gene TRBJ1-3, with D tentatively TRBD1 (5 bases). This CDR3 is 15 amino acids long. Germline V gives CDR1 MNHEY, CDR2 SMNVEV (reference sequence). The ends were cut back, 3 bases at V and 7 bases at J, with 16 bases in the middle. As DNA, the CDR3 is TGTGCCAGCAGTTTGTCAGGCGGGGGTTGGAACACCATATATTTT. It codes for CASSLSGGGWNTIYF.

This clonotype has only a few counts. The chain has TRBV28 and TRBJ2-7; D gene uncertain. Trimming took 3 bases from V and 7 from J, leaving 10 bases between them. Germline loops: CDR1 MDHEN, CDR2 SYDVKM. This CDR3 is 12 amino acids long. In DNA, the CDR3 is TGTGCCAGCAGTTTCCAACCCTCGGAGCAGTACTTC. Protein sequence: CASSFQPSEQYF.

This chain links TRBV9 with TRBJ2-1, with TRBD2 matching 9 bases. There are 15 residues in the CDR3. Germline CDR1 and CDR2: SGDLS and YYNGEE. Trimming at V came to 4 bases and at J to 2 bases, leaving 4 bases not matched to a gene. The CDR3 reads CASSIAGEAYNEQFF. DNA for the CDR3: TGTGCCAGCAGCATAGCGGGAGAAGCCTACAATGAGCAGTTCTTC. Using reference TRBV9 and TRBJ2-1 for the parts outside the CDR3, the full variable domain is DSGVTQTPKHLITATGQRVTLRCSPRSGDLSVYWYQQSLDQGLQFLIQYYNGEERAKGNILERFSAQQFPDLHSELNLSSLELGDSALYFCASSIAGEAYNEQFFGPGTRLTVL.

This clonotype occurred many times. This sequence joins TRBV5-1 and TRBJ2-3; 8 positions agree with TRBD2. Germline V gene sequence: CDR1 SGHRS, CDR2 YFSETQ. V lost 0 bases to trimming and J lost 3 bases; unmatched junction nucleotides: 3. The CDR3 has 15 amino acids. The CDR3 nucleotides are TGCGCCAGCAGCTTGGCCGGGACTAGTACAGATACGCAGTATTTT. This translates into CASSLAGTSTDTQYF.

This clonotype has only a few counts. CDR3 sequence (DNA): TGTGCCAGCAGTCTCCGGGACAGGGAAGCATCACCCCTCCACTTT. This encodes CASSLRDREASPLHF. The gene calls are TRBV12-3 or TRBV12-4 and TRBJ1-6, with 9 bases lining up with TRBD1. Unmatched junction bases numbered 9, after V lost 5 bases and J lost 10 bases. There are 15 residues in the CDR3.